These 25 T cell receptor beta chains share one sample of origin, sequenced in a study of metastatic and nonmetastatic thyroid tumors. Patients were all untreated before their thyroid surgery. With MiXCR, TCRdb reprocessed the PCR reads. The sample yields over 25,000 clones, 9.5% to 14% seen once. Input material: blood. The receptors originated from a female donor with papillary thyroid cancer or a benign thyroid nodule (not recorded which). Some clones in this sample may be carry-over from other donors' samples.

In regard to this clone: The germline gene is not matched at one end of the junction; a read error may be the cause. The chain joins TRBV5-1 to TRBJ2-7; 7 bases map to TRBD2. Germline V CDR1 and CDR2: SGHRS, YFSETQ. The CDR3 sequence is 16 residues long. CDR3 protein: CASSSPGGWGAYEHYF. The DNA for the CDR3 is TGCGCCAGCAGCTCCCCCGGGGGGTGGGGTGCCTACGAGCATTACTTC. Variable domain in full (rest from reference TRBV5-1 and TRBJ2-7): KAGVTQTPRYLIKTRGQQVTLSCSPISGHRSVSWYQQTPGQGLQFLFEYFSETQRNKGNFPGRFSGRQFSNSRSEMNVSTLELGDSALYLCASSSPGGWGAYEHYFGPGTRLTVT.

This clone was recorded a few times. Because the CDR3 is missing its conserved closing phenylalanine or tryptophan, this is likely a read error. The chain combines TRBV5-4 with TRBJ2-5; tentative D call: TRBD1 (7 bases). Germline V lookup: CDR1 SGHNT, CDR2 YYREEE (reference sequence). V lost 0 bases and J lost 4, with 13 bases in between. The CDR3 has 15 residues. CDR3 nucleotides: TGTGCCAGCAGCTTGGAAGACAGGGAGGCAGAGACCCAGTACCTC. The encoded protein is CASSLEDREAETQYL.

This clone was counted ten times or more. The chain links TRBV4-3 to TRBJ2-2; 9 bases match TRBD2. There are 15 residues in the CDR3. Germline V CDR1 and CDR2: LGHNA, YSLEER. V lost 4 bases and J lost 7; bases outside the gene matches: 7. Written as DNA, the CDR3 is TGCGCCAGCAGCCCCCGAGCGGGAGGAGGCGGGGAGCTGTTTTTT. Translation gives CASSPRAGGGGELFF.

This clone was seen repeatedly, ten times or more. This sequence joins TRBV28 and TRBJ1-6; 8 bases align to TRBD1. This CDR3 has 13 residues. The J segment lost 6 bases and the V segment lost 7 bases, leaving 2 bases of the junction unmatched. Germline V CDR1 and CDR2: MDHEN, SYDVKM. The CDR3, as DNA: TGTGCCAGCATGGACAGGGTTAATTCACCCCTCCACTTT. Translating it yields CASMDRVNSPLHF. The full variable domain, completed using reference TRBV28 and TRBJ1-6, is DVKVTQSSRYLVKRTGEKVFLECVQDMDHENMFWYRQDPGLGLRLIYFSYDVKMKEKGDIPEGYSVSREKKERFSLILESASTNQTSMYLCASMDRVNSPLHFGNGTRLTVT.

This clone was observed many times. V is TRBV11-2 and J is TRBJ2-1, with a weak D call TRBD2 (5 bases). The CDR3 is made up of 15 amino acids. Trimming removed 0 bases at V and 4 bases at J, with 10 bases between. Germline lookup yields CDR1 SGHAT and CDR2 FQNNGV. The CDR3 DNA reads TGTGCCAGCAGCTTAGATGGCGGGCCTTACAATGAGCAGTTCTTC. Translating it yields CASSLDGGPYNEQFF.

In this sample, this clone turned up many times. V and J are TRBV7-9 and TRBJ2-1, with D possibly TRBD2 on 6 matching bases. The CDR3 length is 15 residues. Germline V lookup: CDR1 SEHNR, CDR2 FQNEAQ (reference sequence). Between the trimmed V and J ends, which lost 0 bases and 3 bases, there was a span of 9 bases. CDR3 DNA: TGTGCCAGCAGCTTAGCCGGGAGTGGCTACAATGAGCAGTTCTTC. This encodes CASSLAGSGYNEQFF.

Only a few counts were recorded for this clone. V gene TRBV5-6 combines with J gene TRBJ1-5; no firm D call. Germline V lookup: CDR1 SGHDT, CDR2 YYEEEE. The CDR3 runs 13 residues. The germline V and J ends were trimmed by 4 bases and 6 bases, with 11 bases remaining between them. The CDR3 loop reads CASSIGRAQPQHF. CDR3 DNA: TGTGCCAGCAGCATCGGTAGGGCTCAGCCCCAGCATTTT.

This clone was found many times. This chain uses TRBV6-5 with TRBJ2-1; 7 nucleotides align to TRBD2. CDR1 is MNHEY and CDR2 is SVGAGI in the germline V gene. The CDR3 covers 18 residues. The ends lost 8 bases at V and 7 bases at J; junction bases unmatched: 23. The CDR3 sequence is CASGPQPRGAGVKNEQFF. The CDR3 DNA is TGTGCCAGCGGTCCCCAACCGAGAGGGGCGGGAGTGAAAAATGAGCAGTTCTTC.

The sample holds many counts of this clone. The V and J genes are TRBV3-1 and TRBJ2-3; D is uncertain. V gave up 0 bases and J gave up 2 bases, with 6 bases separating them. The CDR3 sequence is 14 residues long. Germline V lookup: CDR1 LGHDT, CDR2 YNNKEL (reference sequence). The CDR3 nucleotides are TGTGCCAGCAGCCAAGATACAGTCACAGATACGCAGTATTTT. Translation: CASSQDTVTDTQYF.

This clone appeared many times. The V gene is TRBV6-1, the J gene TRBJ2-2; D uncertain. From germline, CDR1 is MNHNS and CDR2 SASEGT. The V end was cut by 6 bases, the J end by 6 bases, with 11 bases between. The CDR3 totals 13 residues. DNA for the CDR3: TGTGCCAGCAGGGTCACGGGTTCCGGGGAGCTGTTTTTT. Translation gives CASRVTGSGELFF.

In the case of this clone: The same CDR3 arises from other DNA sequences in this sample as well. J is TRBJ2-3 and V is TRBV9; D uncertain. Between the trimmed V and J ends, which lost 0 bases and 5 bases, there was a span of 7 bases. The germline gives CDR1 SGDLS, CDR2 YYNGEE. This CDR3 is 13 amino acids long. CDR3 nucleotide sequence: TGTGCCAGCAGCGTAGAGGGAATAGATACGCAGTATTTT. Translation gives CASSVEGIDTQYF.

This clone has at least ten counts. The chain is built from TRBV7-9 and TRBJ1-6; D remains ambiguous. The length of the CDR3 is 13 residues. Between the trimmed V and J ends, which lost 3 bases and 7 bases, there was a span of 7 bases. Germline V gene lookup returns CDR1 SEHNR and CDR2 FQNEAQ (reference sequence). CDR3 in DNA: TGTGCCAGCAGCTTCAATCCCAATTCACCCCTCCACTTT. Residues: CASSFNPNSPLHF.

Many counts were recorded for this clone. The same CDR3 is also encoded by other DNA sequences in this sample. V is TRBV19 and J is TRBJ2-1; 10 nucleotides align to TRBD1. The CDR3 spans 16 residues. From germline, CDR1 is LNHDA and CDR2 SQIVND (reference sequence). J gave up 7 bases and V 4 bases, and 10 bases lay outside the gene matches. CDR3 coding DNA: TGTGCCAGTAGTAACCGACCCGGACAGGGGGATAATGAGCAGTTCTTC. This sequence encodes CASSNRPGQGDNEQFF.

This clone was recorded at least ten times. The chain joins TRBV15 to TRBJ2-7; 15 nucleotides match TRBD2. After removal of 3 bases from V and 4 bases from J, the junction contained 4 bases not matched to a gene. The CDR3 is made up of 16 amino acids. CDR1 LNHNV and CDR2 YYDKDF come from the germline V gene (reference sequence). The CDR3 coding sequence is TGTGCCACCAGCAGGGCGGGACTAGCGGGAGGTTACGAGCAGTACTTC. This gives the protein CATSRAGLAGGYEQYF.

This clone was counted at least ten times. The chain carries TRBV7-9 and TRBJ2-3, with D perhaps matching TRBD1 (6 bases). V was pared by 3 bases and J by 5 bases, with 12 bases between. CDR1 and CDR2 (germline): SEHNR, FQNEAQ (reference sequence). This CDR3 region has 14 residues. Written as DNA, the CDR3 is TGTGCCAGCAGCTTGGGCCTCAGGGGAGATACGCAGTATTTT. It translates to CASSLGLRGDTQYF.

V gene TRBV28 combines with J gene TRBJ2-7; no clear D. V lost 5 bases and J lost 5, with 7 bases in between. The CDR3 is 11 residues long. Germline loops: CDR1 MDHEN, CDR2 SYDVKM. This CDR3 reads CASSTRDEQYF. The CDR3 DNA follows: TGTGCCAGCAGTACCCGAGACGAGCAGTACTTC. Based on the CDR3 plus reference TRBV28 and TRBJ2-7, the full variable domain is DVKVTQSSRYLVKRTGEKVFLECVQDMDHENMFWYRQDPGLGLRLIYFSYDVKMKEKGDIPEGYSVSREKKERFSLILESASTNQTSMYLCASSTRDEQYFGPGTRLTVT.

This clone was detected only a few times. The chain joins TRBV7-9 to TRBJ1-2; 7 positions match TRBD1. Germline CDR1 is SEHNR and CDR2 is FQNEAQ (reference sequence). This CDR3 has 13 residues. Unmatched junction bases numbered 6, after V lost 5 bases and J lost 6 bases. CDR3 coding DNA: TGTGCCAGCAGCGTAACAGGGGCTGATGGCTACACCTTC. Protein product: CASSVTGADGYTF.

This clone appeared many times. This chain links TRBV11-1 with TRBJ1-2; 7 bases line up with TRBD1. This CDR3 region has 12 residues. V gave up 1 base and J gave up 7 bases; unmatched junction bases: 0. From germline, CDR1 is SGHAT and CDR2 FQDESV (reference sequence). The CDR3 DNA is TGTGCCAGCAGCTTAGAGGGGGCTGGCTACACCTTC. Translation gives CASSLEGAGYTF.

This clone was detected ten times or more. The junction differs from germline at one of its ends, possibly a read error. The chain combines TRBV4-2 with TRBJ2-7, with 12 bases identical to TRBD1. From germline, CDR1 is LGHNA and CDR2 YNFKEQ. This CDR3 contains 13 residues. This CDR3 reads CASSQNLRDRGHF. The CDR3 nucleotides read TGTGCCAGCAGCCAAAACCTCCGGGACAGGGGGCACTTC.

The V and J genes are TRBV10-3 and TRBJ2-1; no firm D call. CDR1 and CDR2 from the germline V gene are ENHRY and SYGVKD. The CDR3 totals 11 residues. V was pared by 0 bases and J by 15 bases, with 9 bases between. CDR3 nucleotides: TGTGCCATCAGTGAGTCTAGGAGTCGGTTCTTC. It specifies CAISESRSRFF.

This clone was seen many times. The chain couples TRBV27 to TRBJ2-7; 12 nucleotides match TRBD2. The CDR3 sequence is 17 residues long. V gave up 4 bases and J gave up 5 bases; unmatched junction bases: 12. In germline, CDR1 is MNHEY, CDR2 SMNVEV (reference sequence). As DNA, the CDR3 is TGTGCCAGCAGTTCTTACTCGACTAGCGGGAGCGTGGACGAGCAGTACTTC. As protein: CASSSYSTSGSVDEQYF.

This clone was picked up many times. This chain's CDR3 is CASSQDLSSPTTNEKLFF. The CDR3 DNA follows: TGCGCCAGCAGCCAAGATCTTTCGAGCCCAACAACTAATGAAAAACTGTTTTTT. The chain combines TRBV4-3 with TRBJ1-4, with D uncertain. The germline V and J ends were trimmed by 0 bases and 0 bases, with 14 bases remaining between them. Germline V gene data show CDR1 as LGHNA and CDR2 as YSLEER. There are 18 residues in the CDR3.

There are many counts of this clone. The V gene is TRBV28, the J gene TRBJ1-2, with 9 bases fitting TRBD1. With 4 bases clipped from V and 4 bases from J, the junction kept 19 bases outside the gene matches. The CDR3 consists of 19 residues. Germline CDR1 and CDR2: MDHEN and SYDVKM. The CDR3 loop is CASSSRTYRGRGSFYGYTF. The CDR3 DNA follows: TGTGCCAGCAGTTCTCGCACTTACAGGGGGCGGGGATCGTTCTATGGCTACACCTTC.

This clone was seen at least ten times. CDR3 bases: TGCAGCGTATTTTCCGGGACAGGGCTCTTCTCTGGGGCCAACGTCCTGACTTTC. Translation gives CSVFSGTGLFSGANVLTF. J is TRBJ2-6 and V is TRBV29-1; 9 bases are a match to TRBD1. The V and J ends lost 6 bases and 0 bases, in that order; junction bases with no gene match: 12. The germline V gene has CDR1 SQVTM and CDR2 ANQGSEA. The CDR3 has 18 residues.

This clone appeared many times. The rearrangement joins TRBV10-1 to TRBJ2-1; weak D call: TRBD2 (7 bases). Trimming stripped 3 bases from V and 8 bases from J, with 17 bases between. The CDR3 loop spans 15 amino acids. The V gene's germline CDR1 is WNHNN and CDR2 SYGVQD (reference sequence). The CDR3 region has the DNA TGCGCCAGCAGTGATCGGGGGGCGCGTTTAGATGAGCAGTTCTTC. This codes for CASSDRGARLDEQFF.